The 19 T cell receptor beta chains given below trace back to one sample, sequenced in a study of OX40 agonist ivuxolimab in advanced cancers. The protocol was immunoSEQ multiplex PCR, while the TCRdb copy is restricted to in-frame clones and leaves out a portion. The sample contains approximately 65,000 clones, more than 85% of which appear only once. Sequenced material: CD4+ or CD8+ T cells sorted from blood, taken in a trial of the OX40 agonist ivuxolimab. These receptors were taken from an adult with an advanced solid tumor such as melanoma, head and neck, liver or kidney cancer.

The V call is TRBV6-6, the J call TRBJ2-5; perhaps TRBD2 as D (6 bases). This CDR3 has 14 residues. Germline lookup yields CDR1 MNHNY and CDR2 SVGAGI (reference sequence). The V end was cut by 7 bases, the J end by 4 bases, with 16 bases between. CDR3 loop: CASTPRGSGETQYF. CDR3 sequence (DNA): TGTGCCAGCACCCCACGGGGGAGTGGAGAGACCCAGTACTTC.

This CDR3 reads CASSALSQGSTDTQYF. DNA for the CDR3: TGTGCCAGCAGTGCCCTATCACAGGGTAGCACAGATACGCAGTATTTT. The chain links TRBV6-1 to TRBJ2-3; D is possibly TRBD1 (6 bases). V was pared by 4 bases and J by 0 bases, with 14 bases between. Germline values: CDR1 MNHNS, CDR2 SASEGT. The CDR3 is 16 residues long.

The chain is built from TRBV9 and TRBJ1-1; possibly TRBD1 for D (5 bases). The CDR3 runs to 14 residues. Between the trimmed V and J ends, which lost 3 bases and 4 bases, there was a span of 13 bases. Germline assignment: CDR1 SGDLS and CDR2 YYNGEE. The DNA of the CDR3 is TGTGCCAGCAGCGCAGGGCCCGGGGGCACTGAAGCTTTCTTT. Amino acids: CASSAGPGGTEAFF.

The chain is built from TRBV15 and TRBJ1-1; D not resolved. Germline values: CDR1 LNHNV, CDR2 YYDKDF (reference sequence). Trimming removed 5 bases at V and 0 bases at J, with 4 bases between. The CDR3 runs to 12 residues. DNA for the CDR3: TGTGCCACCAGCGTGTTGAACACTGAAGCTTTCTTT. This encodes CATSVLNTEAFF.

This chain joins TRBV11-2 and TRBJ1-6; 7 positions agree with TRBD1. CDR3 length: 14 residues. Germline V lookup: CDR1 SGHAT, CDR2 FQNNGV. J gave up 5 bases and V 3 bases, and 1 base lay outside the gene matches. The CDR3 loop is CASSFGTDNSPLHF. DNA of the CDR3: TGTGCCAGCAGCTTCGGGACAGATAATTCACCCCTCCACTTT.

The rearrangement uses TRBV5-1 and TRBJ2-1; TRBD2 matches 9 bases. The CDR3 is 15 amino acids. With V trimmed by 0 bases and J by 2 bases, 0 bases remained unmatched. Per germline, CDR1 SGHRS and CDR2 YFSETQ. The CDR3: CASSLASGTYNEQFF. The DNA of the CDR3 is TGCGCCAGCAGCTTGGCTAGCGGGACCTACAATGAGCAGTTCTTC.

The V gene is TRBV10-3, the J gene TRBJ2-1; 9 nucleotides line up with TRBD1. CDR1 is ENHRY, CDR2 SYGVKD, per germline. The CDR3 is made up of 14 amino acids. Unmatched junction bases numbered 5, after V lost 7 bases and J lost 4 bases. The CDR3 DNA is TGTGCCATCACCCCCGGACAGGGGTACAATGAGCAGTTCTTC. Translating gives CAITPGQGYNEQFF.

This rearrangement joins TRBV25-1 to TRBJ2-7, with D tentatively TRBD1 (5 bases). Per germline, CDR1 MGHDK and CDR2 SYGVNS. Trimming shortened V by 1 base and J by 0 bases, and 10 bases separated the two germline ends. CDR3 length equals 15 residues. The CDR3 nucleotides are TGTGCCAGCAGTGAATTAGGGGCTTACTCCTACGAGCAGTACTTC. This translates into CASSELGAYSYEQYF.

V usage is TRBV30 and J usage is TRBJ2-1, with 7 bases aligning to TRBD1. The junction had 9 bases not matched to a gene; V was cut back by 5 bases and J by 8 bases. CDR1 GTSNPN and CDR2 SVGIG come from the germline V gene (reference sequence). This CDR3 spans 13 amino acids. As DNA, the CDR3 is TGTGCCTGGGACTCCGACAGGGTCCATGAGCAGTTCTTC. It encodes CAWDSDRVHEQFF.

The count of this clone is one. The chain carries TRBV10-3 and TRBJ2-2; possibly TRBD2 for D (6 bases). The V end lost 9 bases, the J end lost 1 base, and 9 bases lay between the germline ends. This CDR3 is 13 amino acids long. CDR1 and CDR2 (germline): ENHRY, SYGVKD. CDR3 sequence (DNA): TGTGCCATGCGGGACCAGAACACCGGGGAGCTGTTTTTT. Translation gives CAMRDQNTGELFF.

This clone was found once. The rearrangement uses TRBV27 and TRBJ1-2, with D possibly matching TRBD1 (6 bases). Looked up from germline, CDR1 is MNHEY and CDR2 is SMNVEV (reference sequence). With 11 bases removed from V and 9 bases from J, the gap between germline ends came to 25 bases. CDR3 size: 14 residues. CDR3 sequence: CASHRGQTDLRYTF. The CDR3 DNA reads TGTGCCTCTCATCGCGGACAGACCGACCTACGCTACACCTTC.

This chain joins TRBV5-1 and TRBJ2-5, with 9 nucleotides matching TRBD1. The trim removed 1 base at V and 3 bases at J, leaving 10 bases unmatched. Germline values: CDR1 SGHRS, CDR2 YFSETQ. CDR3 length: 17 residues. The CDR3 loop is CASSLRVGQGLEETQYF. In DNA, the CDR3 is TGCGCCAGCAGCTTGCGTGTCGGACAGGGGTTAGAAGAGACCCAGTACTTC.

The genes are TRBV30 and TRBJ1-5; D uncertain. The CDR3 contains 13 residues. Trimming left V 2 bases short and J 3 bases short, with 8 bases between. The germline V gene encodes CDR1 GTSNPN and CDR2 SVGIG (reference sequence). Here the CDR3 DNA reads TGTGCCTGGAGTAGAGGTCCCAATCAGCCCCAGCATTTT. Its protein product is CAWSRGPNQPQHF. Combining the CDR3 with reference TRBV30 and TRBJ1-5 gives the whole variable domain SQTIHQWPATLVQPVGSPLSLECTVEGTSNPNLYWYRQAAGRGLQLLFYSVGIGQISSEVPQNLSASRPQDRQFILSSKKLLLSDSGFYLCAWSRGPNQPQHFGDGTRLSIL.

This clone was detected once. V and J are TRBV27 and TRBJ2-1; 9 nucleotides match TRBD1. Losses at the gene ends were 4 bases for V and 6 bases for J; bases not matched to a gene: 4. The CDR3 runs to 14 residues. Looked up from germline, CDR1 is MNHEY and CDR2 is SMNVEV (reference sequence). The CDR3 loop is CASSSGQGFNEQFF. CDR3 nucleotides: TGTGCCAGCAGTTCCGGACAGGGGTTCAATGAGCAGTTCTTC.

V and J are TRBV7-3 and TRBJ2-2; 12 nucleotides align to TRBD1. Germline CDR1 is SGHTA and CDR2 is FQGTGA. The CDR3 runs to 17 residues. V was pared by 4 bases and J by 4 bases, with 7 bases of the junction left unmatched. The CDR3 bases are TGTGCCAGCAGCTCCCCCGGGACAGGGGGCGGCACCGGGGAGCTGTTTTTT. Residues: CASSSPGTGGGTGELFF.

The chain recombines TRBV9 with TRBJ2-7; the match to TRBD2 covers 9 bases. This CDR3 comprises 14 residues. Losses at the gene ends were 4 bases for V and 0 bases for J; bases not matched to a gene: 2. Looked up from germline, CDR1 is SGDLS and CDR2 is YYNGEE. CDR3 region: CASSPGLASYEQYF. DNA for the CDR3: TGTGCCAGCAGCCCGGGACTAGCCTCCTACGAGCAGTACTTC. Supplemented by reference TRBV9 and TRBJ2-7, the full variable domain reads DSGVTQTPKHLITATGQRVTLRCSPRSGDLSVYWYQQSLDQGLQFLIQYYNGEERAKGNILERFSAQQFPDLHSELNLSSLELGDSALYFCASSPGLASYEQYFGPGTRLTVT.

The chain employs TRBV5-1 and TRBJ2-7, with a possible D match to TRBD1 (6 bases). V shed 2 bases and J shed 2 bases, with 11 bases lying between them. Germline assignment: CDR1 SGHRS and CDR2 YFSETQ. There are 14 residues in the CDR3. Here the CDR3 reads CASSLQGITYEQYF. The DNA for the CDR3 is TGCGCCAGCAGCTTACAGGGAATAACCTACGAGCAGTACTTC.

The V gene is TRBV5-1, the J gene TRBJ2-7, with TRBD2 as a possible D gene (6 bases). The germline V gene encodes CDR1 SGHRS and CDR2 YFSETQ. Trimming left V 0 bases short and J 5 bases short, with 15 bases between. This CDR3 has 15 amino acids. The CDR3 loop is CASSLASAPGHEQYF. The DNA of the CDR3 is TGCGCCAGCAGCTTGGCTAGCGCCCCGGGCCACGAGCAGTACTTC. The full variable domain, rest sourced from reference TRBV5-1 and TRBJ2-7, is KAGVTQTPRYLIKTRGQQVTLSCSPISGHRSVSWYQQTPGQGLQFLFEYFSETQRNKGNFPGRFSGRQFSNSRSEMNVSTLELGDSALYLCASSLASAPGHEQYFGPGTRLTVT.

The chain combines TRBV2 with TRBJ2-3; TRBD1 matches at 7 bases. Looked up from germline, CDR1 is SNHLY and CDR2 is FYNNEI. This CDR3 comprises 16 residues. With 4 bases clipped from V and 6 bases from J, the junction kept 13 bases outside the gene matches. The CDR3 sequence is CASSADRVGVGDTQYF. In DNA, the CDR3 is TGTGCCAGCAGTGCTGACAGGGTTGGCGTTGGGGATACGCAGTATTTT.